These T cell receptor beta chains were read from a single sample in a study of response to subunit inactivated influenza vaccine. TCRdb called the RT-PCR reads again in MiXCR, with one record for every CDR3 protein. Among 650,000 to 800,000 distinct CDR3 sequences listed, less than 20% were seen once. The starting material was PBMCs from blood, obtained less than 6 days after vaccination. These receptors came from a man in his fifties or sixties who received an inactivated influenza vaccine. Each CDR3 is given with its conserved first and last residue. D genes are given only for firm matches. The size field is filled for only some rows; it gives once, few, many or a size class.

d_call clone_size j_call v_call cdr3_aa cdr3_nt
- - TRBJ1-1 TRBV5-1 CASSLDPQGRTEAFF TGCGCCAGCAGCTTGGACCCACAGGGTAGGACTGAAGCTTTCTTT
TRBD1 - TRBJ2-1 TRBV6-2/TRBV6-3 CATQDRDRVHEQFF TGTGCCACCCAGGATCGGGACAGGGTCCATGAGCAGTTCTTC
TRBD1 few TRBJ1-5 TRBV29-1 CSVSLGQGPNQPQHF TGCAGCGTCTCTTTGGGACAGGGCCCCAATCAGCCCCAGCATTTT
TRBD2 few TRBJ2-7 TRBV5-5 CASSFLSGGLYEQYF TGTGCCAGCAGCTTTCTTAGCGGGGGTCTTTACGAGCAGTACTTC
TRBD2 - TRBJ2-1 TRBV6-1 CASSNVAGGTYNEQFF TGTGCCAGCAGTAATGTAGCGGGGGGAACCTACAATGAGCAGTTCTTC
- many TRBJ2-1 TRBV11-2 CASRPGTGNNEQFF TGTGCCAGCAGGCCTGGGACTGGAAACAATGAGCAGTTCTTC
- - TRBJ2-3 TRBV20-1 CSARDLSKGTQYF TGCAGTGCTAGAGACCTAAGCAAGGGTACGCAGTATTTT
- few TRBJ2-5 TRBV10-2 CASTPRGTGHRETQYF TGCGCCAGCACACCGAGGGGGACCGGGCATCGAGAGACCCAGTACTTC
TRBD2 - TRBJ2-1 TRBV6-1 CASTKAGTSENEQFF TGTGCCAGCACCAAGGCCGGGACTAGCGAGAATGAGCAGTTCTTC
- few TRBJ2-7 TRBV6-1 CASRRGVAYEQYF TGTGCCAGCAGAAGGGGGGTAGCCTACGAGCAGTACTTC
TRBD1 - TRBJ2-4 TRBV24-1 CATSDPGTEKNIQYF TGTGCCACCAGTGATCCCGGGACAGAAAAAAACATTCAGTACTTC
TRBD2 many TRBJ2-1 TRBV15 CATSRDPGGPYNEQFF TGTGCCACCAGCAGAGATCCGGGGGGTCCCTACAATGAGCAGTTCTTC
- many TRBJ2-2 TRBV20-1 CSASRGGLNTGELFF TGCAGTGCTAGTCGCGGAGGGCTTAACACCGGGGAGCTGTTTTTT
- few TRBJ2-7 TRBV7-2 CASSQNVGYEQYF TGTGCCAGCAGCCAGAACGTGGGATACGAGCAGTACTTC
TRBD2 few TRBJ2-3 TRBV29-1 CSTRDYPYSTDTQYF TGCAGCACCAGGGACTACCCCTACAGCACAGATACGCAGTATTTT
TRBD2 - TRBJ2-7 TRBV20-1 CSARKTGLAGGEQYF TGCAGTGCTAGAAAAACCGGACTAGCGGGGGGCGAGCAGTACTTC
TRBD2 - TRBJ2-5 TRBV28 CASSVRTSGQETQYF TGTGCCAGCAGTGTCCGGACTAGCGGCCAAGAGACCCAGTACTTC
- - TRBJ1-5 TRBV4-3 CASSQGSTGYQPQHF TGCGCCAGCAGCCAAGGGTCGACGGGGTATCAGCCCCAGCATTTT
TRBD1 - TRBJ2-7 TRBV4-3 CASSQGPTGALYEQYF TGCGCCAGCAGCCAAGGACCGACAGGGGCACTATACGAGCAGTACTTC
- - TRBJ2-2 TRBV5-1 CASSHTTGSPGELFF TGCGCCAGCAGCCATACAACAGGGAGCCCCGGGGAGCTGTTTTTT
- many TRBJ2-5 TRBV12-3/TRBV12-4 CASSSAGRGQETQYF TGTGCCAGCAGCTCCGCGGGGAGGGGGCAAGAGACCCAGTACTTC
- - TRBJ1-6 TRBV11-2 CASSFTTGHNSPLHF TGTGCCAGCAGCTTTACGACGGGGCACAATTCACCCCTCCACTTT
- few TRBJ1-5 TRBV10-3 CAIGPTRGNQPQHF TGTGCCATCGGCCCTACGAGGGGCAATCAGCCCCAGCATTTT
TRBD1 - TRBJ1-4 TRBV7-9 CASSPRTGRMNEKLFF TGTGCCAGCAGCCCCCGGACAGGGCGAATGAATGAAAAACTGTTTTTT
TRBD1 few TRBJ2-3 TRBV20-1 CSFPGQGRRDTQYF TGCAGTTTCCCGGGACAGGGGAGAAGAGATACGCAGTATTTT
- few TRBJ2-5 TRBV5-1 CASSLTQGSQYF TGCGCCAGCAGCTTGACCCAGGGAAGTCAGTACTTC
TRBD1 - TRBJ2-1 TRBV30 CAYRGNEQFF TGTGCCTACAGGGGCAATGAGCAGTTCTTC
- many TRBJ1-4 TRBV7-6 CASSPEYSLSEKLFF TGTGCCAGCAGCCCCGAGTACTCTCTTAGTGAAAAACTGTTTTTT
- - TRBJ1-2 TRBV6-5 CASSYSGQGYGYTF TGTGCCAGCAGTTACTCGGGGCAGGGCTATGGCTACACCTTC
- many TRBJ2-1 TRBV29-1 CSVEFSSSSYNEQFF TGCAGCGTTGAATTTTCTTCAAGCTCCTACAATGAGCAGTTCTTC
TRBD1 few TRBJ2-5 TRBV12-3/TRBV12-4 CASSFVTGGREETQYF TGTGCCAGCAGTTTTGTGACAGGGGGTAGGGAAGAGACCCAGTACTTC
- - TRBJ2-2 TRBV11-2 CASSLVMDTANTGELFF TGTGCCAGCAGCTTAGTAATGGATACAGCGAACACCGGGGAGCTGTTTTTT
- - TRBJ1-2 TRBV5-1 CASSLGPWGTDNYGYTF TGCGCCAGCAGCTTGGGCCCTTGGGGGACGGACAACTATGGCTACACCTTC
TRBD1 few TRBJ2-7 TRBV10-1 CASSEGDRGGEQYF TGCGCCAGCAGTGAGGGGGACAGGGGTGGCGAGCAGTACTTC
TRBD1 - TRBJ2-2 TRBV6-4 CASRGTAERNTGELFF TGTGCCAGCAGAGGGACAGCCGAAAGAAACACCGGGGAGCTGTTTTTT
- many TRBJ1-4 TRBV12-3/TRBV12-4 CASSLRIKDEKLFF TGTGCCAGCAGTTTGAGAATCAAGGATGAAAAACTGTTTTTT
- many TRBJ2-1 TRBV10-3 CAISGLRANNEQFF TGTGCCATCAGTGGTCTGCGGGCCAACAATGAGCAGTTCTTC
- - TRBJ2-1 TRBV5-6 CASSSEMTVYNEQFF TGTGCCAGCAGCTCTGAAATGACAGTTTACAATGAGCAGTTCTTC
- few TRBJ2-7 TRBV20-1 CSASIGPGYEQYF TGCAGTGCTAGTATAGGGCCCGGCTACGAGCAGTACTTC
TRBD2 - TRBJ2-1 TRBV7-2 CASRPLAGGGYNEQFF TGTGCCAGCAGACCACTAGCGGGAGGGGGCTACAATGAGCAGTTCTTC
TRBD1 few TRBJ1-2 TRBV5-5 CASSLTGGRGYGYTF TGTGCCAGCAGTTTAACAGGGGGTCGCGGCTATGGCTACACCTTC
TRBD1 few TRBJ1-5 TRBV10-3 CAISDGGQGRDQPQHF TGTGCCATCAGTGATGGGGGACAGGGTAGGGATCAGCCCCAGCATTTT
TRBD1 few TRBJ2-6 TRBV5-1 CASSLPTGAGANVLTF TGCGCCAGCAGCTTGCCTACAGGGGCTGGGGCCAACGTCCTGACTTTC
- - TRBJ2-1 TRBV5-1 CASSLAASVYNEQFF TGCGCCAGCAGCTTGGCGGCGTCAGTCTACAATGAGCAGTTCTTC
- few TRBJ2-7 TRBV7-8 CASSLSVGDTVHEQYF TGTGCCAGCAGCTTATCCGTGGGGGATACCGTCCACGAGCAGTACTTC
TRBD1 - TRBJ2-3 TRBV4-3 CASSRRLGTGPDTQYF TGCGCCAGCAGCCGCCGTCTAGGGACAGGCCCAGATACGCAGTATTTT
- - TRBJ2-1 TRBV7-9 CASRNPSGRQQFF TGTGCCAGCAGGAACCCCAGCGGGCGTCAGCAGTTCTTC
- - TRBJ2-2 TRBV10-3 CAIRDTITGELFF TGTGCCATCAGGGACACGATAACCGGGGAGCTGTTTTTT
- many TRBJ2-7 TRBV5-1 CASSPDPTGVVYEQYF TGCGCCAGCAGCCCAGACCCGACTGGAGTAGTCTACGAGCAGTACTTC
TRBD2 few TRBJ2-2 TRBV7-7 CASSQGTSAGELFF TGTGCTAGCAGCCAAGGGACTAGCGCCGGGGAGCTGTTTTTT
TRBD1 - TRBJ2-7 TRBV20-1 CSARDPGQGVSDEQYF TGCAGTGCTAGAGACCCGGGACAGGGTGTGAGCGACGAGCAGTACTTC
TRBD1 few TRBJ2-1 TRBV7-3 CASSLEVGQGYEQFF TGTGCCAGCAGCTTAGAGGTGGGACAGGGATATGAGCAGTTCTTC
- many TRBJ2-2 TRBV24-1 CATSGTANTGELFF TGTGCCACCAGTGGAACAGCGAACACCGGGGAGCTGTTTTTT